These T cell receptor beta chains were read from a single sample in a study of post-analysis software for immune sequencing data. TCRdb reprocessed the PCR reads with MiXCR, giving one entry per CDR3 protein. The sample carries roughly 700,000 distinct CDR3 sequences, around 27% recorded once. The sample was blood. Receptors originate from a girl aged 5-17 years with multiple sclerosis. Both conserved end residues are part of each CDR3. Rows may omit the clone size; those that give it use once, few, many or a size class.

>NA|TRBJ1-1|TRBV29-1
CSVSGQGAAEAFF
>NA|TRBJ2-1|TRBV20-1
CSWAAHNEQFF
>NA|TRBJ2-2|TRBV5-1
CASSSQGSNTGELFF
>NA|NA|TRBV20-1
CSAVTSDKTYEQYF
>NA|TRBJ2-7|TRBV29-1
CSGLGGSYEQYF
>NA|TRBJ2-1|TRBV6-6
CASSYSGAGVNEQFF
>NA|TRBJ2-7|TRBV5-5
CASSLKGDEQYF
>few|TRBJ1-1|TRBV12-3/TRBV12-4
CASRTDANTEAFF
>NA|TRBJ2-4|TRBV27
CASRPRPLRVSQNIQYF
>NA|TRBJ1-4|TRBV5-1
CASSLGQGARTNEKLFF